This T cell receptor beta chain was observed in a study of identical twins. Study-level points and caveats: Twin sharing of out-of-frame TCR alpha was underestimated by models in monozygotic pairs.

In TCRdb, the 5' RACE reads were re-called with MiXCR into one record per CDR3 protein. The top ten hold around 1.5% of the sample, which has 700,000 to 950,000 distinct CDR3 sequences, about 12% seen once. This clonotype was picked up a small number of times. Its specificity is unknown. CDR1 and CDR2 (germline): SEHNR, FQNEAQ (reference sequence). V shed 6 bases and J shed 4 bases, with 24 bases lying between them. The CDR3 consists of 17 residues. These data were also filed under a second study, of yellow fever vaccine responses in identical twins.

The gene calls are TRBV7-9 and TRBJ1-2; TRBD1 might be the D (5 bases). The source of this sequence is a woman younger than 35 in good health. The sample comprised PBMCs. This CDR3 is CASRGPGTQRGLYGYTF. The DNA for the CDR3 is TGTGCCAGCAGGGGACCCGGGACTCAAAGGGGCCTCTATGGCTACACCTTC.